This T cell receptor beta chain was retrieved from a study of CD8 T cells in Susac syndrome. There are 13 residues in the CDR3. V was trimmed by 3 bases and J by 3 bases, leaving 6 bases between them. In germline, CDR1 is SNHLY, CDR2 FYNNEI. Random hexamers were used to reverse transcribe about 0.5 to 1 ug of RNA. TCRdb re-called the immunoSEQ multiplex PCR reads through MiXCR, storing one row per CDR3 protein. The sample contains around 69,000 distinct CDR3 sequences, around 96% of which appear only once. Sequenced material: CD4+ T cells from PBMCs. The sequence was obtained from a human donor with multiple sclerosis. This chain links TRBV2 with TRBJ1-5; D unclear. CDR3: CASSDQANQPQHF. The CDR3 bases are TGTGCCAGCAGTGATCAGGCCAATCAGCCCCAGCATTTT.